A single T cell receptor beta chain is shown here with its context. The antigen remains undetermined. The data belong to a study of cytomegalovirus exposure and HLA in healthy donors. The wider study: Within the Caucasian-associated ancestry cluster were around four fifths of the 350 to 400 genotyped donors. General study findings and limits: With later analysis, a missense DCLRE1C variant became linked to TCR beta V- and J-gene trimming.

Looked up from germline, CDR1 is KGHSH and CDR2 is LQKENI. V lost 4 bases to trimming and J lost 7 bases, with 20 bases between them. The CDR3 spans 15 residues. This PCR relied on a set of 60 Vbeta primers and 13 Jbeta primers. Profiled with immunoSEQ multiplex PCR; TCRdb holds only in-frame clones, not every one. Seen in this sample are tens of thousands of clones; the ten most common clones hold about 1.1%. Among the donors, all were healthy bone marrow donors. Material: PBMCs. The gene calls are TRBV18 and TRBJ2-7; TRBD1 might be the D (6 bases). The TCR comes from a woman younger than 45 in good health and CMV-seronegative. The chain's CDR3 is CASSLLQGQDGEQYF. The DNA for the CDR3 is TGTGCCAGCTCACTTTTACAGGGTCAGGATGGGGAGCAGTACTTC.